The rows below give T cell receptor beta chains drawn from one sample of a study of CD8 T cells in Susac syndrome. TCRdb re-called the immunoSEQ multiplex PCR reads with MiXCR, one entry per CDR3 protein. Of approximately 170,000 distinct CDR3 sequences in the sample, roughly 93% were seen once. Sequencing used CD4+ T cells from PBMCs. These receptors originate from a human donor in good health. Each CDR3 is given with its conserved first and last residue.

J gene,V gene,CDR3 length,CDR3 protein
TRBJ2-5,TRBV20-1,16,CSARDIGSNWRETQYF
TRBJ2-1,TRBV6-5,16,CASSYVAGGPSNEQFF
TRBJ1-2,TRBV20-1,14,CSAGGRQGISGYTF
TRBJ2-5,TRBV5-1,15,CASGGLGGFQETQYF
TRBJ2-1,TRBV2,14,CASSERMGGQGAFF
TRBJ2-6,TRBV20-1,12,CSARDWGGVLTF
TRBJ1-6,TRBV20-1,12,CSATQDVLTLHF
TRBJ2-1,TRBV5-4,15,CASSPGLAVEGEQFF
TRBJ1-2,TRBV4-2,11,CASSQAWDRVF
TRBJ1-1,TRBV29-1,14,CSVEGGSQNTEAFF
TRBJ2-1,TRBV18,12,CASSPEANEQFF
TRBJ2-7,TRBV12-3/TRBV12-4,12,CASRATGGEQYF
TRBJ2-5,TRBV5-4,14,CASSLSQGQETQYF
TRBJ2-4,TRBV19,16,CASSILTRGAKNIQYF
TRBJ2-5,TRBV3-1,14,CASSRAGAGETQYF
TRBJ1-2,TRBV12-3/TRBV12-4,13,CAIHRTTGYGYTF
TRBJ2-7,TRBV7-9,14,CASSFAGGSYEQYF
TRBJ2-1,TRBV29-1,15,CSVEPRGAGDNEQFF
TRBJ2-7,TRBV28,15,CASSPLGTSSYEQYF
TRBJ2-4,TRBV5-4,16,CASSYPGGLAKNIQYF
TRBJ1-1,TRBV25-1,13,CASSDGGYTEAFF
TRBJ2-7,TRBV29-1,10,CSVIVGAMYF
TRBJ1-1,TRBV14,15,CASSRPGTSISRAFF
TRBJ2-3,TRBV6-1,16,CASSVRAAGATDTQYF
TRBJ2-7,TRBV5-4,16,CASSPGLGTGGYEQYF
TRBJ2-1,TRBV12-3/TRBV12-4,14,CASSLRGTVNEQFF
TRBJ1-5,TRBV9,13,CASSVAGDQPQHF
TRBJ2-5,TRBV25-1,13,CASSETGQQTQYF
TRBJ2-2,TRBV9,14,CASSARLPPGELFF
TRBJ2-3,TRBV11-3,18,CASSLGLAGGPHADTQYF
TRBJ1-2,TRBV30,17,CAWRPESRRNVAYGYTF
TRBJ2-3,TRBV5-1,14,CASSLDSGLDTQYF
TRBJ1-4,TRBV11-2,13,CASSLEETEKLFF
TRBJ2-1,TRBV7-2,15,CASSLASGGSNEQFF
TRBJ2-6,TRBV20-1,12,CSAYGGANVLTF
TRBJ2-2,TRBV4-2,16,CASSQSGQGDTGELFF
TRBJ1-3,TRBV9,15,CASSAPQGLGNTIYF
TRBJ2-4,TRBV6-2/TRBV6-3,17,CASSPLSAVRAKNIQYF
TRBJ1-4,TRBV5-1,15,CASSFQGATNEKLFF
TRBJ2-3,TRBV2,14,CASVVDKSTDTQYF
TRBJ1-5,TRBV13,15,CASSLRQYSNQPQHF
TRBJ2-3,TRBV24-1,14,CATLAIRRPDTQYF
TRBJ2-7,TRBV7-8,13,CASSSILPYEQYF
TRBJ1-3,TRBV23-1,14,CASRAGLQGNTIYF
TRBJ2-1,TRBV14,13,CASSQAPREEQFF
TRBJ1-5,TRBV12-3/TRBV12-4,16,CASRFYRGGGNQPQHF
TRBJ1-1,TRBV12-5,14,CASGSIGGNTEAFF
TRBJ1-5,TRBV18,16,CASSPSPTGIDQPQHF
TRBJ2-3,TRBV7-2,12,CASSLFAGTQYF
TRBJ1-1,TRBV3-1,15,CASSQRFGTNTEAFF
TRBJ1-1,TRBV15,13,CATSSPGGTEAFF
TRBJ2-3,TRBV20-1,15,CSATGDRVVTDTQYF
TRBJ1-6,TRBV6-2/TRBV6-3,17,CASSGWTASSYNSPLHF
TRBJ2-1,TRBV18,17,CASSLKAGTGGYNEQFF